A selection of T cell receptor beta chains follows, all from one sample in a study of blood T cell repertoires in COVID-19. Sequencing used immunoSEQ multiplex PCR; TCRdb keeps in-frame clones, though not all of them. The repertoire holds around 250,000 clones, 84% seen once, with 1.5% in the top ten. The specimen was peripheral blood. The receptors derive from a woman aged 40 to 50 who had recovered from COVID-19. Both conserved end residues are part of each CDR3. Each record gives: J gene, D gene, V gene, clone size, CDR3 DNA, CDR3 protein. D genes are given only for firm matches. Size is stated for part of the rows, as once, few or many counts, or as a class when the clone is expanded.

J: TRBJ2-1; D: -; V: TRBV7-9; size: -; DNA: TGTGCCAGCAGCTTAATGGAACGGGATGAGCAGTTCTTC; CDR3: CASSLMERDEQFF
J: TRBJ1-2; D: -; V: TRBV28; size: -; DNA: TGTGCCAGCAGTTTAAGGGGTGGGTGGGACTATGGCTACACCTTC; CDR3: CASSLRGGWDYGYTF
J: TRBJ1-5; D: TRBD1; V: TRBV4-1; size: -; DNA: TGCGCCAGCAGCCAAGATGGCAGGGGGGTTAATCAGCCCCAGCATTTT; CDR3: CASSQDGRGVNQPQHF
J: TRBJ2-5; D: -; V: TRBV3-1/TRBV3-2; size: -; DNA: TGTGCCAGCAGCCAAGATGGGGGCTGGGGAGAGACCCAGTACTTC; CDR3: CASSQDGGWGETQYF
J: TRBJ1-5; D: -; V: TRBV3-1/TRBV3-2; size: -; DNA: TGTGCCAGCAGCCGCCAGGGAACCAATCAGCCCCAGCATTTT; CDR3: CASSRQGTNQPQHF
J: TRBJ1-3; D: -; V: TRBV19; size: -; DNA: TGTGCCAGTAGTACTTCAGGACTGCGTGGAAACACCATATATTTT; CDR3: CASSTSGLRGNTIYF
J: TRBJ2-1; D: -; V: TRBV19; size: -; DNA: TGTGCCAGTAGTCGGGGGTTCGGGTACAATGAGCAGTTCTTC; CDR3: CASSRGFGYNEQFF
J: TRBJ2-7; D: TRBD1; V: TRBV5-1; size: -; DNA: TGCGCCAGCAGCTTACGACAGGGCAACACCTACGAGCAGTACTTC; CDR3: CASSLRQGNTYEQYF
J: TRBJ2-7; D: -; V: TRBV11-2; size: few; DNA: TGTGCCAGCAGCTTAGATACATTCTTACTAGCAAGCGAGCAGTACTTC; CDR3: CASSLDTFLLASEQYF
J: TRBJ2-2; D: -; V: TRBV27; size: once; DNA: TGTGCCAGCAAAAAAAGCGCGAACACCGGGGAGCTGTTTTTT; CDR3: CASKKSANTGELFF
J: TRBJ2-1; D: TRBD2; V: TRBV7-3; size: -; DNA: TGTGCCAGCAGCCCGGGACTAGTCACGAATGAGCAGTTCTTC; CDR3: CASSPGLVTNEQFF
J: TRBJ2-6; D: -; V: TRBV28; size: -; DNA: TGTGCCAGCAGTTTCGGGGGTAGTGGGGCCAACGTCCTGACTTTC; CDR3: CASSFGGSGANVLTF
J: TRBJ1-1; D: -; V: TRBV6-5; size: -; DNA: TGTGCCAGCAGTTTCGTCGGGAACACTGAAGCTTTCTTT; CDR3: CASSFVGNTEAFF
J: TRBJ1-2; D: TRBD1; V: TRBV6-5; size: -; DNA: TGTGCCAGCAGTTACTGGCTGGGGACAGCGACGGGAGGCTACACCTTC; CDR3: CASSYWLGTATGGYTF
J: TRBJ1-6; D: -; V: TRBV2; size: -; DNA: TGTGCCAGCAGTGTACAGGGTCCAAATTCACCCCTCCACTTT; CDR3: CASSVQGPNSPLHF
J: TRBJ1-2; D: -; V: TRBV12-3/TRBV12-4; size: few; DNA: TGTGCCAGCAGTTTCTCGGCACCGGGTGGCTACACCTTC; CDR3: CASSFSAPGGYTF